This TCR beta chain was identified in a study of CD4 T cells in relation to SARS-CoV-2 and coronaviruses. The germline CDR1 and CDR2 sequences are KGHDR and SFDVKD. CDR3 length: 18 residues. With 5 bases removed from V and 3 bases from J, the gap between germline ends came to 21 bases. Naive or memory CD4+ cells were cultured 1:1 with T cell-depleted PBMCs plus CEF. As for this clone: As yet, its antigen is unknown.

Measured with immunoSEQ multiplex PCR; TCRdb has only the in-frame clones, and not every one. Of about 43,000 clones detected, more than 65% appear once; the ten largest clones hold around 1.4%. The chain employs TRBV24-1 and TRBJ2-2; tentative D call: TRBD2 (6 bases). The receptor was isolated from an adult with COVID-19. The specimen was naive CD4+ T cells from PBMCs, cultured in vitro. Subset specified: naive CD4+ T cells isolated by negative enrichment. The DNA of the CDR3 is TGTGCCACCAGTGCCCCGCTTGGGCGGGATTACCACACCGGGGAGCTGTTTTTT. This sequence encodes CATSAPLGRDYHTGELFF.